A single sample is the source of the 22 T cell receptor beta chains below, sequenced in a study of control samples from healthy donors and cancer patients. Data came from immunoSEQ multiplex PCR; TCRdb stores just in-frame clones and leaves some out. The sample shows about 120,000 clones, around 91% of them seen only once. The sequenced sample consisted of PBMCs. The receptors originated from a woman in her 50s with colorectal cancer.

The rearrangement uses TRBV18 and TRBJ2-5; 7 nucleotides line up with TRBD1. Trimming removed 0 bases from V and 2 bases from J; junction bases left unmatched: 6. The CDR3 runs to 16 residues. Germline V gene data show CDR1 as KGHSH and CDR2 as LQKENI. The CDR3: CASSPPGIRGQETQYF. In nucleotides, the CDR3 is TGTGCCAGCTCACCACCGGGTATCAGGGGGCAAGAGACCCAGTACTTC. Complete variable domain (other parts from reference TRBV18 and TRBJ2-5): NAGVMQNPRHLVRRRGQEARLRCSPMKGHSHVYWYRQLPEEGLKFMVYLQKENIIDESGMPKERFSAEFPKEGPSILRIQQVVRGDSAAYFCASSPPGIRGQETQYFGPGTRLLVL.

The V call is TRBV27, the J call TRBJ1-2; tentatively, D is TRBD1 (6 bases). Germline V gives CDR1 MNHEY, CDR2 SMNVEV (reference sequence). Between the trimmed V and J ends, which lost 1 base and 3 bases, there was a span of 12 bases. The CDR3 loop spans 15 amino acids. CDR3 DNA sequence: TGTGCCAGCAGTTTATTGGGGGGCCTTGACTATGGCTACACCTTC. It is translated as CASSLLGGLDYGYTF.

J is TRBJ1-2 and V is TRBV7-9, with a tentative D call TRBD1 (5 bases). Trimming removed 5 bases from V and 3 bases from J, with 13 bases in between. There are 14 residues in the CDR3. Germline CDR1 reads SEHNR; CDR2 reads FQNEAQ (reference sequence). The CDR3 nucleotides read TGTGCCAGCAGCAGTTTCGGGGCCCACTATGGCTACACCTTC. This gives the protein CASSSFGAHYGYTF.

V is TRBV6-5 and J is TRBJ1-2; 11 positions agree with TRBD1. Per germline, CDR1 MNHEY and CDR2 SVGAGI. V shed 6 bases and J 3 bases; nucleotides not matched to a gene: 3. The CDR3 sequence is 14 residues long. The CDR3 sequence is CASRGQGADYGYTF. CDR3 sequence (DNA): TGTGCCAGCAGAGGACAGGGGGCTGACTATGGCTACACCTTC.

The CDR3 reads CASRLTDREETSYTF. The CDR3 DNA follows: TGTGCCAGCAGATTGACCGACAGGGAAGAAACCAGCTACACCTTC. The genes are TRBV11-2 and TRBJ1-2; 7 nucleotides match TRBD1. Germline loops: CDR1 SGHAT, CDR2 FQNNGV. V shed 6 bases, J shed 9 bases, and the junction held 16 bases outside the gene matches. The CDR3 covers 15 residues.

The J gene is TRBJ2-7, the V gene TRBV5-4; tentative D call: TRBD1 (6 bases). Trimming left V 2 bases short and J 3 bases short, with 12 bases between. Germline loops: CDR1 SGHNT, CDR2 YYREEE (reference sequence). This CDR3 contains 14 residues. The CDR3, as DNA: TGTGCCAGCAGCTTTGAGAGGGGGTACTACGAGCAGTACTTC. Protein product: CASSFERGYYEQYF.

This clone was recorded once. The rearrangement links TRBV27 to TRBJ2-7, with 11 nucleotides matching TRBD1. The CDR3 runs to 15 residues. V dropped 6 bases and J dropped 3; count of bases not matched to a gene: 7. The germline V gene has CDR1 MNHEY and CDR2 SMNVEV (reference sequence). CDR3 amino acids: CASRTGTGGIYEQYF. CDR3 coding DNA: TGTGCCAGCAGGACCGGGACAGGGGGGATCTACGAGCAGTACTTC.

This rearrangement joins TRBV3-1 (or the pseudogene TRBV3-2) to TRBJ2-5; possible D gene TRBD2, 5 bases. V shed 4 bases and J shed 5 bases, with 26 bases lying between them. Germline values: CDR1 LGHDT, CDR2 YNNKEL (reference sequence). The CDR3 is made up of 18 amino acids. The CDR3 DNA reads as TGTGCCAGCAGCCCCCGCCCCCCAGCGAGTGAGGGTAAGGAGACCCAGTACTTC. Translated, it gives CASSPRPPASEGKETQYF.

This sequence joins TRBV10-3 and TRBJ1-6; D is undetermined. V was clipped by 11 bases and J by 0 bases, with 11 bases between them. The germline gives CDR1 ENHRY, CDR2 SYGVKD. The CDR3 runs to 14 residues. This CDR3 is CALFRSSYNSPLHF. Here the CDR3 DNA reads TGTGCCCTCTTCAGGAGCTCCTATAATTCACCCCTCCACTTT.

V usage is TRBV19 and J usage is TRBJ1-1; D gene ambiguous. This CDR3 region has 17 residues. The V end was cut by 5 bases, the J end by 4 bases, with 23 bases between. CDR1 is LNHDA and CDR2 is SQIVND in the germline V gene (reference sequence). The CDR3 nucleotides read TGTGCCAGTAGTCCTTTATACCCCAGTACGGGTATCACTGAAGCTTTCTTT. This sequence encodes CASSPLYPSTGITEAFF.

V usage is TRBV2 and J usage is TRBJ1-5; D is unclear. Germline CDR1 SNHLY, CDR2 FYNNEI. Between the trimmed V and J ends, which lost 7 bases and 4 bases, there was a span of 14 bases. This CDR3 spans 14 amino acids. The CDR3 DNA follows: TGTGCCAGCACCTCCCTTACAGAGAATCAGCCCCAGCATTTT. Amino acid sequence: CASTSLTENQPQHF.

The chain has TRBV5-1 and TRBJ1-2; maybe TRBD1 (6 bases). CDR1 and CDR2 (germline): SGHRS, YFSETQ. CDR3 length: 15 amino acids. V was clipped by 4 bases and J by 5 bases, with 18 bases between them. The CDR3 region is CASSPGGPGMYGYTF. CDR3 in DNA: TGCGCCAGCAGCCCCGGGGGGCCAGGGATGTATGGCTACACCTTC.

This chain links TRBV5-6 with TRBJ1-5; weak D call: TRBD1 (5 bases). Germline lookup yields CDR1 SGHDT and CDR2 YYEEEE. With 4 bases removed from V and 7 bases from J, the gap between germline ends came to 9 bases. The CDR3 sequence is 12 residues long. The CDR3 DNA sequence: TGTGCCAGCAGCGAGGGGCACCAGCCCCAGCATTTT. Protein: CASSEGHQPQHF.

Remarks on this clone: This sample includes further DNA sequences coding for the same CDR3. The chain links TRBV30 to TRBJ1-1, with D possibly being TRBD1 (5 bases). V lost 3 bases and J 0 bases, leaving 8 bases between the germline ends. The CDR3 is 13 amino acids. Germline CDR1 is GTSNPN and CDR2 is SVGIG (reference sequence). The CDR3 is CAWRDSLNTEAFF. The CDR3 DNA sequence: TGTGCCTGGAGAGACAGTCTGAACACTGAAGCTTTCTTT.

This chain connects TRBV4-1 to TRBJ2-7; 9 positions agree with TRBD2. The germline gives CDR1 MGHRA, CDR2 YSYEKL. Trimming cost V 1 base and J 2 bases; bases outside gene matches: 9. The CDR3 is 17 amino acids. CDR3 loop: CASSQVPGGGGAYEQYF. The CDR3 nucleotides are TGCGCCAGCAGCCAAGTCCCGGGCGGGGGGGGAGCCTACGAGCAGTACTTC.

This sequence joins TRBV11-1 and TRBJ2-1, with D tentatively TRBD2 (7 bases). CDR3 size: 15 residues. Trimming cost V 5 bases and J 9 bases, with 20 bases left between them. Germline values: CDR1 SGHAT, CDR2 FQDESV (reference sequence). This chain's CDR3 is CASSQPGGGRLEQFF. In nucleotides, the CDR3 is TGTGCCAGCAGCCAACCTGGGGGGGGGCGCCTTGAGCAGTTCTTC.

The CDR3 nucleotides read TGTGCCAGCAGCCGGGCCCTCTTCTACGAGCAGTACTTC. This gives the protein CASSRALFYEQYF. The genes are TRBV6-6 and TRBJ2-7, with D unclear. Trimming shortened V by 6 bases and J by 3 bases, and 12 bases separated the two germline ends. The CDR3 has 13 amino acids. In germline, CDR1 is MNHNY, CDR2 SVGAGI (reference sequence).

This clone is a singleton in its sample. The rearrangement links TRBV5-1 to TRBJ2-1; D uncertain. In germline, CDR1 is SGHRS, CDR2 YFSETQ. The V and J ends lost 4 bases and 8 bases respectively, with 7 bases between them. This CDR3 spans 11 amino acids. CDR3 in amino acids: CASSQSYEQFF. The CDR3 DNA reads as TGCGCCAGCAGCCAGTCCTATGAGCAGTTCTTC. The complete variable domain, with remaining parts taken from reference TRBV5-1 and TRBJ2-1, reads KAGVTQTPRYLIKTRGQQVTLSCSPISGHRSVSWYQQTPGQGLQFLFEYFSETQRNKGNFPGRFSGRQFSNSRSEMNVSTLELGDSALYLCASSQSYEQFFGPGTRLTVL.

The chain couples TRBV5-1 to TRBJ2-1, with D maybe TRBD1 (6 bases). The CDR3 runs 14 residues. Germline CDR1 reads SGHRS; CDR2 reads YFSETQ. V was shortened by 4 bases and J by 2 bases, with 10 bases between the two germline ends. CDR3 sequence: CASSQGQAYNEQFF. CDR3 bases: TGCGCCAGCAGCCAGGGACAAGCCTACAATGAGCAGTTCTTC.

This chain uses TRBV14 with TRBJ2-4; D remains ambiguous. Trimming shortened V by 1 base and J by 7 bases, and 8 bases separated the two germline ends. The germline V gene has CDR1 SGHDN and CDR2 FVKESK. The CDR3 length is 13 residues. The CDR3 DNA is TGTGCCAGCAGCCAAGTAGGCCGGAACATTCAGTACTTC. Protein: CASSQVGRNIQYF.

The rearrangement uses TRBV5-6 and TRBJ2-3; no firm D call. V gave up 0 bases and J gave up 8 bases, with 19 bases separating them. The CDR3 contains 16 residues. Germline assignment: CDR1 SGHDT and CDR2 YYEEEE. The chain's CDR3 is CASSLAAGSLIATQYF. CDR3 in DNA: TGTGCCAGCAGCTTGGCCGCCGGTTCCCTGATCGCTACGCAGTATTTT. Full variable domain (missing parts from reference TRBV5-6 and TRBJ2-3): DAGVTQSPTHLIKTRGQQVTLRCSPKSGHDTVSWYQQALGQGPQFIFQYYEEEERQRGNFPDRFSGHQFPNYSSELNVNALLLGDSALYLCASSLAAGSLIATQYFGPGTRLTVL.

The V call is TRBV9, the J call TRBJ1-2; 9 positions match TRBD1. The CDR3 has 14 amino acids. J gave up 7 bases and V 0 bases, and 4 bases lay outside the gene matches. Germline CDR1 is SGDLS and CDR2 is YYNGEE. The CDR3 spells CASSVGTGVGGYTF. CDR3 coding DNA: TGTGCCAGCAGCGTAGGGACAGGGGTCGGTGGCTACACCTTC.